This entry concerns a single T cell receptor (beta chain). Antigen: not known. Within the sample, other DNA sequences also encode this same CDR3. These data are taken from a study of cytomegalovirus exposure and HLA in healthy donors. Study-level results: Researchers had no immune exposure information except CMV serostatus available. As a later analysis showed, a missense DCLRE1C variant was linked to trimming of TCR beta V- and J-genes. Several top significant clusters appeared, in a later analysis, to be linked to common viral pathogens. Data from an earlier analysis indicated that most TCR beta V segments were productive either about 87% or about 30% of the time.

Amplification used 60 Vbeta primers and 13 Jbeta primers. Clones were sequenced by immunoSEQ multiplex PCR, and TCRdb holds only the in-frame ones, with some missing. The sample has approximately 170,000 clones, around 80% seen once. This CDR3 has 13 amino acids. V was cut by 1 base and J by 4 bases, with 7 bases left in between. Germline V lookup: CDR1 SGHVS, CDR2 FNYEAQ. Material for sequencing was PBMCs. The rearrangement joins TRBV7-6 to TRBJ1-2, with D unclear. The sequence was obtained from a woman in her thirties or forties in good health and CMV-seropositive. The CDR3 nucleotides read TGTGCCAGCAGCTTAGGGGCAGGCTATGGCTACACCTTC. Protein product: CASSLGAGYGYTF.